This T cell receptor beta chain was observed in a study of tumor-infiltrating lymphocytes in primary liver carcinoma. On the study more broadly: The patients comprised men and women between the ages of 30 and 69 years.

There are 11 residues in the CDR3. Germline values: CDR1 SEHNR, CDR2 FQNEAQ (reference sequence). On this clonotype: The target antigen is unknown. The junction does not match germline at one end; this may be a read error.

Investigators took RNA and DNA out together from 20-30 mg of unsorted bulk tissue. Cases comprised patients with primary liver carcinoma who received surgical resection. Infection with HBV was chronic in patients; they were treatment-naive. Findings and limits, study-wide: Against blood, tumors held a significantly higher top-250-clone fraction (p = 0.039).

Synthesis of TCR beta cDNA was carried out from about 540 ng total RNA with a constant-region primer. ARM-PCR, slightly modified, supplied the TCR beta libraries through three nested multiplex PCR rounds. Each of the first two PCR rounds ran around 10 cycles with TRBV1-TRBV30 forward and C-beta reverse primers. A single record per CDR3 protein comes from TCRdb applying MiXCR to the multiplex PCR reads. The sample includes 55,000 to 65,000 distinct CDR3 sequences, around 64% of them seen just once. This chain connects TRBV7-9 to TRBJ2-1; D uncertain. The specimen sequenced was liver tumor tissue from sampling region 2. Specified subset: tumor region T2, inferior pole. The sequence was obtained from a man between 35 and 55 years old with primary liver carcinoma and hepatitis B virus infection. CDR3 sequence reads: CASSSLGEHFF. The CDR3 bases are TGTGCCAGCAGCTCTCTTGGTGAGCACTTCTTC.